These 2 T cell receptor beta chains share one sample of origin, sequenced in a study of CD8 T cells in Susac syndrome. Random hexamers were used to reverse transcribe an amount of roughly 0.45 to 1 ug RNA. TCRdb re-called the immunoSEQ multiplex PCR reads through MiXCR, storing one row per CDR3 protein. The sample holds tens of thousands of distinct CDR3 sequences, over 75% seen once. Sequenced material: CD8+ T cells from PBMCs. Receptors originate from a human donor with multiple sclerosis.

This chain links TRBV19 with TRBJ2-2; D is unresolved. V shed 3 bases and J shed 3 bases, with 14 bases lying between them. Looked up from germline, CDR1 is LNHDA and CDR2 is SQIVND (reference sequence). The CDR3 consists of 16 residues. DNA of the CDR3: TGTGCCAGTAGTATCCCCACTACAGTGGACACCGGGGAGCTGTTTTTT. This gives the protein CASSIPTTVDTGELFF.

On this clonotype: One end of the junction is discordant with germline, which a read error may explain. V is TRBV4-2 and J is TRBJ2-7; 7 bases are a match to TRBD1. CDR3 length: 15 residues. Germline loops: CDR1 LGHNA, CDR2 YNFKEQ. The CDR3 here is CASSLDRVARYEQHF. As DNA, the CDR3 is TGTGCCAGCAGCCTTGACAGGGTAGCTCGCTACGAGCAGCACTTC.